This T cell receptor (beta chain) appears in the sequencing data of a study of T cell repertoires in cytomegalovirus infection. Study-level background: CMV infection together with matching HLA type was indicated by public TCR beta signatures. Regarding the study as a whole: People with CMV and the relevant HLA were identified by cumulative public TCR beta family frequency.

MiXCR, run by TCRdb on the reads, gives a single entry per CDR3 protein. The data show about 530,000 distinct CDR3 sequences, more than 25% seen once. This CDR3 has 17 amino acids. CDR1 is SGHVS and CDR2 is FQNEAQ in the germline V gene. The V gene end was trimmed by 4 bases and the J gene end by 6 bases; junction bases not matched to a gene: 11. This clonotype was observed at least ten times. Antigen unknown. Sequencing used PBMCs. This sequence joins TRBV7-8 and TRBJ2-2; TRBD2 aligns across 10 bases. The receptor was isolated from a human donor in good health (CMV status not recorded). Some clones in this sample may be carry-over from other donors' samples. CDR3 nucleotides: TGTGCCAGCAGCTCGAACCTAGCGGGAGCTAGGGCCGGGGAGCTGTTTTTT. Protein: CASSSNLAGARAGELFF.